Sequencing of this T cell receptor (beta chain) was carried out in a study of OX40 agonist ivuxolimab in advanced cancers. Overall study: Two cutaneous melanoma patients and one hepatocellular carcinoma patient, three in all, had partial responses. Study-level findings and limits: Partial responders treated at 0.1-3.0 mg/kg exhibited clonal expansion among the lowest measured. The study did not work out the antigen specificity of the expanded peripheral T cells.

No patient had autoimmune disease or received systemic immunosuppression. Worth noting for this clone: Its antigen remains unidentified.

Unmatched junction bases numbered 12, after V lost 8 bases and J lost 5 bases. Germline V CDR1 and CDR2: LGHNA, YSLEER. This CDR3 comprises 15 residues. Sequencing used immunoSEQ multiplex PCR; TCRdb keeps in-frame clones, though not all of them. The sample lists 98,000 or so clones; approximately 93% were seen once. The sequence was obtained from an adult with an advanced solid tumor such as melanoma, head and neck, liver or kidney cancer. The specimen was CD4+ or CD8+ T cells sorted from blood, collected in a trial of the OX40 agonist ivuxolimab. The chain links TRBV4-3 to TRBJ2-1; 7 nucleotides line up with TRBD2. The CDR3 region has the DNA TGCGCCAGCCAATACCTGGCGGGGGTAGACAATGAGCAGTTCTTC. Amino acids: CASQYLAGVDNEQFF.